Following are 15 T cell receptor beta chains from one sample sequenced in a study of OX40 agonist ivuxolimab in advanced cancers. Produced via immunoSEQ multiplex PCR; TCRdb's table is partial and in-frame only. In the table there are tens of thousands of clones, more than 75% of which are singletons. The sequencing used CD4+ or CD8+ T cells sorted from blood, collected in a trial of the OX40 agonist ivuxolimab. These receptor sequences come from an adult with an advanced solid tumor such as melanoma, head and neck, liver or kidney cancer.

V is TRBV10-3 and J is TRBJ2-5; the match to TRBD2 covers 9 bases. The end of the DNA fits TRBJ2-7 better, so the J call may be wrong. Germline V gene sequence: CDR1 ENHRY, CDR2 SYGVKD. CDR3 length: 15 residues. The CDR3 is CAISEGLASSYEQYF. CDR3 in DNA: TGTGCCATCAGTGAGGGACTAGCGTCTTCCTACGAGCAGTACTTC.

The chain links TRBV10-3 to TRBJ2-1; D is unresolved. This CDR3 contains 13 residues. The germline CDR1 and CDR2 sequences are ENHRY and SYGVKD. The CDR3 DNA sequence: TGTACGTCTCGTTCCCCTTTATTTGATGAGCAGTTCTTC. Protein product: CTSRSPLFDEQFF.

The gene calls are TRBV2 and TRBJ1-4; a possible D gene is TRBD1 (5 bases). This CDR3 comprises 13 residues. V gave up 6 bases and J gave up 7 bases, with 12 bases separating them. CDR1 is SNHLY and CDR2 is FYNNEI in the germline V gene. Here the CDR3 reads CASRGDGGEKLFF. CDR3 bases: TGTGCCAGCAGGGGGGACGGGGGTGAAAAACTGTTTTTT.

This clone was seen more than once but under ten times. This sequence joins TRBV15 and TRBJ2-7; TRBD2 matches at 8 bases. Trimming at V came to 0 bases and at J to 0 bases, leaving 4 bases not matched to a gene. Germline V gives CDR1 LNHNV, CDR2 YYDKDF (reference sequence). The CDR3 loop spans 16 amino acids. DNA for the CDR3: TGTGCCACCAGCAGAGATGGTGGGACTAGCTCCTACGAGCAGTACTTC. Translated, it gives CATSRDGGTSSYEQYF.

V gene TRBV2 combines with J gene TRBJ1-1; D gene unclear. With 6 bases removed from V and 1 base from J, the gap between germline ends came to 6 bases. This CDR3 has 12 residues. Germline CDR1 is SNHLY and CDR2 is FYNNEI. The CDR3 nucleotides are TGTGCCAGCAGCCTGAAGAACACTGAAGCTTTCTTT. Translated, it gives CASSLKNTEAFF.

The V call is TRBV2, the J call TRBJ1-1; 8 bases align to TRBD1. The CDR3 has 11 residues. Germline V gene lookup returns CDR1 SNHLY and CDR2 FYNNEI. V dropped 8 bases and J dropped 11; count of bases not matched to a gene: 7. The CDR3 bases are TGTGCCAGCGGTGGACAGGGTGGGGCTTTCTTT. Encoded protein: CASGGQGGAFF.

The V call is TRBV6-1, the J call TRBJ2-3, with 7 bases identical to TRBD2. The germline CDR1 and CDR2 sequences are MNHNS and SASEGT. CDR3 length: 15 residues. V was pared by 4 bases and J by 4 bases, with 8 bases of the junction left unmatched. The CDR3 loop is CASSVVAGVADTQYF. The CDR3 DNA reads as TGTGCCAGCAGTGTTGTGGCGGGAGTAGCAGATACGCAGTATTTT.

The V gene is TRBV27, the J gene TRBJ1-5; D gene unclear. The CDR3 totals 14 residues. Germline CDR1 reads MNHEY; CDR2 reads SMNVEV (reference sequence). Trimming left V 6 bases short and J 0 bases short, with 9 bases between. The CDR3 is CASSPQYSNQPQHF. CDR3 sequence (DNA): TGTGCCAGCAGCCCTCAATATAGCAATCAGCCCCAGCATTTT.

The CDR3 here is CASSASSLYEQYF. In nucleotides, the CDR3 is TGTGCCAGTAGTGCCTCCTCCCTTTACGAGCAGTACTTC. The chain couples TRBV19 to TRBJ2-7; D ambiguous. V was shortened by 5 bases and J by 4 bases, with 12 bases between the two germline ends. Germline values: CDR1 LNHDA, CDR2 SQIVND (reference sequence). CDR3 length: 13 amino acids.

J is TRBJ2-7 and V is TRBV28; 8 bases align to TRBD2. After removal of 5 bases from V and 7 bases from J, the junction contained 16 bases not matched to a gene. Germline V gene data show CDR1 as MDHEN and CDR2 as SYDVKM. The CDR3 totals 16 residues. CDR3 DNA: TGTGCCAGCAGTCCCCCAGCGGGAGCTCCCCTAGGAGAGCAGTACTTC. Amino acids: CASSPPAGAPLGEQYF. The whole variable domain, remainder taken from reference TRBV28 and TRBJ2-7, is DVKVTQSSRYLVKRTGEKVFLECVQDMDHENMFWYRQDPGLGLRLIYFSYDVKMKEKGDIPEGYSVSREKKERFSLILESASTNQTSMYLCASSPPAGAPLGEQYFGPGTRLTVT.

The CDR3 DNA follows: TGTGCCAGCAGCTTATCACACGGGGCCAGTGATGAGCAGTTCTTC. Translation: CASSLSHGASDEQFF. The V gene is TRBV9, the J gene TRBJ2-1; D tentatively fits TRBD1 or TRBD2 (5 bases each). This CDR3 is 15 amino acids long. Trimming cost V 4 bases and J 8 bases, with 19 bases left between them. Germline values: CDR1 SGDLS, CDR2 YYNGEE.

The CDR3 reads CASSGLAGGDEQFF. The CDR3 DNA is TGTGCCAGCAGTGGGCTAGCGGGAGGAGATGAGCAGTTCTTC. The chain combines TRBV6-4 with TRBJ2-1, with 11 bases identical to TRBD2. Germline CDR1 and CDR2: MRHNA and SNTAGT. With 4 bases clipped from V and 8 bases from J, the junction kept 4 bases outside the gene matches. CDR3 length equals 14 residues.

The chain couples TRBV27 to TRBJ2-1; no definite D call. The CDR3 contains 14 residues. V was cut by 0 bases and J by 5 bases, with 8 bases left in between. Germline V gives CDR1 MNHEY, CDR2 SMNVEV (reference sequence). CDR3 amino acids: CASSLSEQNNEQFF. Here the CDR3 DNA reads TGTGCCAGCAGTTTATCGGAACAGAACAATGAGCAGTTCTTC.

The V gene is TRBV2, the J gene TRBJ1-5; a possible D gene is TRBD1 (6 bases). Looked up from germline, CDR1 is SNHLY and CDR2 is FYNNEI. This CDR3 has 13 amino acids. Trimming took 6 bases from V and 1 from J, leaving 7 bases between them. CDR3 sequence (DNA): TGTGCCAGCAGAGACAGGAGCAATCAGCCCCAGCATTTT. This codes for CASRDRSNQPQHF. Drawing the rest from reference TRBV2 and TRBJ1-5, the complete variable domain is EPEVTQTPSHQVTQMGQEVILRCVPISNHLYFYWYRQILGQKVEFLVSFYNNEISEKSEIFDDQFSVERPDGSNFTLKIRSTKLEDSAMYFCASRDRSNQPQHFGDGTRLSIL.

CDR3: CASSERRDKNSPLHF. In nucleotides, the CDR3 is TGCGCCAGCAGCGAGCGGCGGGACAAAAATTCACCCCTCCACTTT. The rearrangement joins TRBV4-1 to TRBJ1-6, with TRBD1 as a possible D gene (6 bases). The germline V gene has CDR1 MGHRA and CDR2 YSYEKL. This CDR3 is 15 amino acids long. Deletions cut 5 bases from V and 7 bases from J, with 15 bases between.